The 24 T cell receptor beta chains below all came from one sample that was sequenced in a study of blood T cell repertoires in COVID-19 (dated by TCRdb to the early 2020s). Library method: the immunoSEQ multiplex PCR assay. Sourced from immuneACCESS, this table was stored by TCRdb with only in-frame sequences that have V and J called. A share of the clones is absent; for the studies checked, an unresolved V gene accounts for under half, and the remainder has no known explanation. Across this sample there are about 170,000 clones, with 86% seen only once. The biggest ten clones account for 11% of the sample. The sample consisted of peripheral blood. These receptors all stem from a woman aged 55 to 70 with COVID-19, enrolled during active disease.

The chain links TRBV4-1 to TRBJ2-2, with D maybe TRBD2 (6 bases). The CDR3 consists of 17 residues. Trimming took 3 bases from V and 7 from J, leaving 21 bases between them. Germline CDR1 reads MGHRA; CDR2 reads YSYEKL. The CDR3 is CASSHGAPGEVRGELFF. In DNA form, the CDR3 reads TGCGCCAGCAGCCACGGGGCCCCCGGGGAGGTACGCGGGGAGCTGTTTTTT.

This clone appeared once. This chain joins TRBV7-2 and TRBJ1-5, with 11 bases aligning to TRBD1. The CDR3 spans 14 residues. V shed 6 bases, J shed 5 bases, and the junction held 3 bases outside the gene matches. CDR1 and CDR2 (germline): SGHTA, FQGNSA. The CDR3 loop reads CASRGTGGYQPQHF. The CDR3 nucleotides are TGTGCCAGCAGGGGGACAGGGGGATATCAGCCCCAGCATTTT.

The chain carries TRBV5-8 and TRBJ2-7; no clear D gene. This CDR3 contains 13 residues. Germline CDR1 reads SGHTS; CDR2 reads YDEGEE. V was trimmed by 2 bases and J by 3 bases, leaving 9 bases between them. CDR3 in DNA: TGTGCCAGCAGCTTCGATAGGAGCTACGAGCAGTACTTC. Translated: CASSFDRSYEQYF.

J is TRBJ1-5 and V is TRBV2; 9 nucleotides agree with TRBD1. This CDR3 is built from 14 residues. CDR1 is SNHLY and CDR2 is FYNNEI in the germline V gene. Trimming removed 8 bases from V and 5 bases from J; junction bases left unmatched: 7. The CDR3 is CASRRGQGDQPQHF. CDR3 nucleotides: TGTGCCAGCCGGAGGGGACAGGGTGATCAGCCCCAGCATTTT.

CDR3 DNA sequence: TGTGCCAGCGGGGAACAGGGGGCGTTTGAAGCTTTCTTT. It yields the protein CASGEQGAFEAFF. The rearrangement links TRBV2 to TRBJ1-1; 9 nucleotides line up with TRBD1. The CDR3 is made up of 13 amino acids. CDR1 and CDR2 from the germline V gene are SNHLY and FYNNEI. V lost 8 bases and J lost 7; bases outside the gene matches: 8.

This chain connects TRBV6-5 to TRBJ2-7; 8 bases align to TRBD2. V trimming: 5 bases; J trimming: 0 bases; junction bases outside the gene matches: 3. Germline lookup yields CDR1 MNHEY and CDR2 SVGAGI. The length of the CDR3 is 14 residues. The CDR3 DNA reads as TGTGCCAGCAGTCTAGCGGGTTTCTCCTACGAGCAGTACTTC. It is translated as CASSLAGFSYEQYF.

V and J are TRBV11-3 and TRBJ1-6, with 10 bases matching TRBD1. V lost 2 bases to trimming and J lost 10 bases; unmatched junction nucleotides: 5. CDR3 length: 15 amino acids. The germline V gene has CDR1 SGHNT and CDR2 YENEEA. The DNA of the CDR3 is TGTGCCAGCAGCTTACGGGACAGGGGAGGATCACCCCTCCACTTT. It translates to CASSLRDRGGSPLHF.

The chain is built from TRBV4-1 and TRBJ1-2; no clear D. The length of the CDR3 is 14 residues. Between the trimmed V and J ends, which lost 2 bases and 10 bases, there was a span of 17 bases. Germline assignment: CDR1 MGHRA and CDR2 YSYEKL. The chain's CDR3 is CASSQILREQIYTF. CDR3 coding DNA: TGCGCCAGCAGCCAAATACTCCGGGAACAGATCTACACCTTC.

This clone has a single count. The genes are TRBV27 and TRBJ2-1, with 8 bases identical to TRBD2. Trimming cost V 5 bases and J 9 bases; bases outside gene matches: 12. The CDR3 covers 15 residues. Germline V gene lookup returns CDR1 MNHEY and CDR2 SMNVEV (reference sequence). CDR3 sequence reads: CASSPMTAGGGEQFF. CDR3 bases: TGTGCCAGCAGTCCCATGACTGCGGGAGGCGGTGAGCAGTTCTTC.

The chain employs TRBV6-2 or TRBV6-3 and TRBJ2-7, with TRBD2 matching over 8 bases. J was trimmed by 3 bases and V by 0 bases; bases with no gene match: 7. The CDR3 is made up of 16 amino acids. Per the germline V gene, CDR1 is MNHEY and CDR2 is SVGEGT. CDR3 coding DNA: TGTGCCAGCAGTTACTCGATACTAGCGGATGTCTACGAGCAGTACTTC. Its translation: CASSYSILADVYEQYF.

The rearrangement joins TRBV27 to TRBJ2-3; 10 bases match TRBD2. The CDR3 contains 17 residues. Per germline, CDR1 MNHEY and CDR2 SMNVEV (reference sequence). J gave up 5 bases and V 3 bases, and 11 bases lay outside the gene matches. The CDR3 reads CASSLRTSGNSGDTQYF. CDR3 sequence (DNA): TGTGCCAGCAGTTTGCGAACTAGCGGGAATTCGGGAGATACGCAGTATTTT.

This clone appeared once. The rearrangement uses TRBV30 and TRBJ1-6, with D perhaps matching TRBD1 (5 bases). Germline CDR1 GTSNPN, CDR2 SVGIG (reference sequence). The CDR3 has 15 amino acids. The V gene lost 1 base and the J gene lost 7 bases, with 14 bases spanning the gap. DNA for the CDR3: TGTGCCTGGAGTGCTTTAGGGCAGGGCAATTCACCCCTCCACTTT. Its protein is CAWSALGQGNSPLHF.

This clone was recorded once. The rearrangement joins TRBV6-5 to TRBJ1-2, with a tentative D call TRBD1 (5 bases). The length of the CDR3 is 13 residues. Deletions cut 5 bases from V and 3 bases from J, with 10 bases between. Germline CDR1 is MNHEY and CDR2 is SVGAGI. The CDR3 loop reads CASSRTPDYGYTF. CDR3 coding DNA: TGTGCCAGCAGTCGGACACCCGACTATGGCTACACCTTC.

The chain has TRBV5-1 and TRBJ2-7, with 10 bases that match TRBD1. The CDR3 runs 14 residues. CDR1 SGHRS and CDR2 YFSETQ come from the germline V gene. The ends lost 4 bases at V and 6 bases at J; junction bases unmatched: 7. This CDR3 is CASSTGTGVSEQYF. CDR3 DNA: TGCGCCAGCAGCACCGGGACAGGGGTTTCCGAGCAGTACTTC.

The genes are TRBV6-2 or TRBV6-3 and TRBJ1-1; D call uncertain. CDR3 length equals 14 residues. Per the germline V gene, CDR1 is MNHEY and CDR2 is SVGEGT. V was clipped by 5 bases and J by 1 base, with 11 bases between them. In nucleotides, the CDR3 is TGTGCCAGCAGTAACGTACTGCCGAACACTGAAGCTTTCTTT. It encodes CASSNVLPNTEAFF.

The CDR3 bases are TGCGCCAGCAGCTTGGTCCAAGCGGGGTACAATGAGCAGTTCTTC. It yields the protein CASSLVQAGYNEQFF. The V call is TRBV5-1, the J call TRBJ2-1, with 7 bases lining up with TRBD2. Germline trimming cut 0 bases from V and 4 bases from J; bases unmatched to any gene: 4. Germline assignment: CDR1 SGHRS and CDR2 YFSETQ. The CDR3 runs to 15 residues.

The gene calls are TRBV12-3 or TRBV12-4 and TRBJ2-2; 7 bases align to TRBD1. V lost 6 bases and J lost 6; bases outside the gene matches: 4. The CDR3 runs 13 residues. The CDR3 sequence is CASSRQGPGELFF. Written as DNA, the CDR3 is TGTGCCAGCAGCCGACAGGGTCCCGGGGAGCTGTTTTTT.

V gene TRBV7-2 combines with J gene TRBJ1-4, with 7 bases identical to TRBD1. The CDR3 is 16 residues long. Germline V gives CDR1 SGHTA, CDR2 FQGNSA. Trimming at V came to 4 bases and at J to 8 bases, leaving 13 bases not matched to a gene. The chain's CDR3 is CASSSAVTGAGEKLFF. The DNA for the CDR3 is TGTGCCAGCAGCTCGGCGGTCACAGGGGCAGGGGAAAAACTGTTTTTT.

The chain uses TRBV4-1 and TRBJ1-5; D is ambiguous. Germline-derived CDR1 and CDR2 are MGHRA and YSYEKL. V lost 4 bases and J lost 0, with 7 bases in between. The CDR3 is 14 amino acids. DNA for the CDR3: TGCGCCAGCAGCCCACAGTATAGCAATCAGCCCCAGCATTTT. This encodes CASSPQYSNQPQHF.

This clone was counted a few times. The chain recombines TRBV5-4 with TRBJ1-2, with D hard to call. The CDR3 extends over 14 amino acids. Trimming removed 1 base at V and 4 bases at J, with 11 bases between. Per the germline V gene, CDR1 is SGHNT and CDR2 is YYREEE (reference sequence). This CDR3 reads CASSLWAGPYGYTF. CDR3 DNA: TGTGCCAGCAGCTTGTGGGCAGGCCCCTATGGCTACACCTTC.

CDR3 protein: CASSTGDGYYGYTF. In nucleotides, the CDR3 is TGTGCCAGTTCGACAGGGGACGGCTACTATGGCTACACCTTC. The V and J genes are TRBV6-5 and TRBJ1-2; 8 nucleotides agree with TRBD1. CDR1 is MNHEY and CDR2 is SVGAGI in the germline V gene. This CDR3 has 14 amino acids. V lost 9 bases and J lost 3; bases outside the gene matches: 9.

This clone was detected only a few times. The rearrangement joins TRBV30 to TRBJ1-1, with 9 positions matching TRBD1. V lost 2 bases to trimming and J lost 3 bases; unmatched junction nucleotides: 13. This CDR3 has 17 amino acids. Germline V gene lookup returns CDR1 GTSNPN and CDR2 SVGIG (reference sequence). CDR3 sequence (DNA): TGTGCCTGGAGTATCGTAGACAGGGGGACCTTCTACACTGAAGCTTTCTTT. This codes for CAWSIVDRGTFYTEAFF.

This chain links TRBV4-1 with TRBJ2-1; D is unresolved. Germline CDR1 is MGHRA and CDR2 is YSYEKL. The CDR3 length is 16 residues. V lost 1 base and J lost 1, with 11 bases in between. CDR3 amino acids: CASSQVYSVSYNEQFF. DNA of the CDR3: TGCGCCAGCAGCCAAGTCTACTCTGTTTCCTACAATGAGCAGTTCTTC.

In this sample, this clone turned up once. The gene calls are TRBV5-1 and TRBJ1-2, with D tentatively TRBD1 (6 bases). The V and J ends lost 8 bases and 4 bases respectively, with 24 bases between them. The CDR3 spans 16 residues. Germline V gene data show CDR1 as SGHRS and CDR2 as YFSETQ. The CDR3 loop reads CASQGQGSKGVYGYTF. In DNA, the CDR3 is TGCGCCAGTCAGGGGCAGGGAAGTAAGGGAGTCTATGGCTACACCTTC.